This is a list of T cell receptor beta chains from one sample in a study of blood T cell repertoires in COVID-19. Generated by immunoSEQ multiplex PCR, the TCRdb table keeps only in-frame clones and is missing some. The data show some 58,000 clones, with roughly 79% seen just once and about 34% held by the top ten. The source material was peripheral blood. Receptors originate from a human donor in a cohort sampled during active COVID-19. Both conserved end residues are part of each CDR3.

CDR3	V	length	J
CASSKLVEAFF	TRBV21-1	11	TRBJ1-1
CASSDYQTDRADEQFF	TRBV10-1	16	TRBJ2-1
CASSLGTSGNTDTQYF	TRBV5-4	16	TRBJ2-3
CASSEAGLSAGANVLTF	TRBV6-1	17	TRBJ2-6
CASSKRASGRNTGELFF	TRBV7-2	17	TRBJ2-2
CATSDTGLAKNIQYF	TRBV24-1	15	TRBJ2-4
CASSPSTPMNTEAFF	TRBV5-1	15	TRBJ1-1
CASSLWSGSGRGYEQFF	TRBV28	17	TRBJ2-1
CASSSGTALGAFF	TRBV7-8	13	TRBJ1-1
CASSPGQMYGYTF	TRBV18	13	TRBJ1-2
CASSLQPGGAGTEAFF	TRBV18	16	TRBJ1-1
CASSLPRTGNNYGYTF	TRBV28	16	TRBJ1-2
CASGRDGGGNTIYF	TRBV12-5	14	TRBJ1-3
CASSLGQGGRTDTQYF	TRBV5-5	16	TRBJ2-3
CASSQDSNQPQHF	TRBV7-2	13	TRBJ1-5
CASSEDTGGDQPQHF	TRBV2	15	TRBJ1-5
CASSPRVLSLPKNEQFF	TRBV13	17	TRBJ2-1
CASSSGTAGGAFF	TRBV7-2	13	TRBJ1-1
CASSRLGGGYTF	TRBV6-5	12	TRBJ1-2
CASSSGGSTQPQHF	TRBV28	14	TRBJ1-5
CSVARPRTEAFF	TRBV29-1	12	TRBJ1-1
CASSIREAPRNEQFF	TRBV19	15	TRBJ2-1
CASSQGGAAGTGELFF	TRBV5-4	16	TRBJ2-2
CASSLPQGSGYGYTF	TRBV28	15	TRBJ1-2
CASSLLPPSRLDSGDTQYF	TRBV7-2	19	TRBJ2-3
CASSWDREGTQYF	TRBV11-2	13	TRBJ2-5
CASSQDKLGGYTF	TRBV6-5	13	TRBJ1-2
CASSQIDREYGYTF	TRBV14	14	TRBJ1-2
CASRLGQGTQYF	TRBV28	12	TRBJ2-5
CASSRAGGLETQYF	TRBV5-4	14	TRBJ2-5
CASRPGGSGNTIYF	TRBV19	14	TRBJ1-3
CASAKNRGGYTGELFF	TRBV28	16	TRBJ2-2
CASSPRTGVDEQFF	TRBV18	14	TRBJ2-1
CASSLPTPNTGELFF	TRBV5-1	15	TRBJ2-2
CASSPGTATHTEAFF	TRBV5-1	15	TRBJ1-1
CASQDRGTFYGYTF	TRBV5-6	14	TRBJ1-2
CASTYSELKTEAFF	TRBV6-5	14	TRBJ1-1
CASSRDRAFETQYF	TRBV6-6	14	TRBJ2-5
CASSQAGGVYMNTEAFF	TRBV4-1	17	TRBJ1-1
CASSLTSTDTDTQYF	TRBV5-4	15	TRBJ2-3
CASRSSGGYEQYF	TRBV12-3/TRBV12-4	13	TRBJ2-7
CASSQDGNTEAFF	TRBV14	13	TRBJ1-1
CASSPDRQSSYEQYF	TRBV18	15	TRBJ2-7
CASSTIGGQGNYGYTF	TRBV19	16	TRBJ1-2
CASSQGAGYEQYF	TRBV4-1	13	TRBJ2-7
CASSVDRGHGYTF	TRBV6-2/TRBV6-3	13	TRBJ1-2
CASSLAGQRPYEQYF	TRBV7-2	15	TRBJ2-7
CASSPTGQGYSPLHF	TRBV28	15	TRBJ1-6
CASSWAGAEQFF	TRBV11-2	12	TRBJ2-1
CASSLGTVHNSPLHF	TRBV7-9	15	TRBJ1-6
CASSWWNGQGKLFF	TRBV28	14	TRBJ1-4
CASQRDLYEQYF	TRBV6-5	12	TRBJ2-7
CASSLGRGLGDYGYTF	TRBV13	16	TRBJ1-2
CATSAPGGSRELFF	TRBV24-1	14	TRBJ2-2
CASSSPLAITTSTDTQYF	TRBV5-1	18	TRBJ2-3